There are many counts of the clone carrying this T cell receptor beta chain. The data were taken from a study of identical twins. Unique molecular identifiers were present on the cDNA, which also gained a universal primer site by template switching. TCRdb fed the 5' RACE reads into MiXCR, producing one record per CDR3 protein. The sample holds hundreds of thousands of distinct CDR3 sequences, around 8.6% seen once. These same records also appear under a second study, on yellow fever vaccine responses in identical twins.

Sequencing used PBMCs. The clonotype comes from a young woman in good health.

CDR3 amino acids: CASILAASPSGANVLTF. The CDR3 DNA is TGTGCCAGCATTCTAGCTGCCAGTCCGTCTGGGGCCAACGTCCTGACTTTC. This chain connects TRBV6-1 to TRBJ2-6; D is possibly TRBD2 (5 bases). Trimming took off 7 bases at V and 1 base at J, with 17 bases between the two ends. CDR3 length equals 17 residues. Germline V CDR1 and CDR2: MNHNS, SASEGT.